These 15 T cell receptor beta chains were sequenced from one sample in a study of a mutant IDH1 vaccine in newly diagnosed glioma. Generated by immunoSEQ multiplex PCR, the TCRdb table keeps only in-frame clones and is missing some. This sample has 75,000 to 100,000 clones, with around 90% found just once. Time point: baseline, week 1 (first vaccination visit). Stated treatment: pre-vaccination baseline after standard-of-care therapy. Sample: PBMCs, taken from a glioma patient treated with radiotherapy, temozolomide or both. Receptors originate from a woman in her 50s with glioma.

The chain joins TRBV7-9 to TRBJ2-7, with unresolved D. This CDR3 region has 16 residues. Germline V gene lookup returns CDR1 SEHNR and CDR2 FQNEAQ (reference sequence). Trimming left V 4 bases short and J 4 bases short, with 20 bases between. The CDR3 region is CASSSIGNVVGYEQYF. Here the CDR3 DNA reads TGTGCCAGCAGCTCAATAGGTAACGTGGTTGGGTACGAGCAGTACTTC.

The chain combines TRBV6-5 with TRBJ2-7; D perhaps matches TRBD1 (5 bases). The CDR3 is 11 residues long. V was shortened by 10 bases and J by 1 base, with 8 bases between the two germline ends. Germline assignment: CDR1 MNHEY and CDR2 SVGAGI. In DNA, the CDR3 is TGTGCCACCAGGGATTCCTACGAGCAGTACTTC. Encoded protein: CATRDSYEQYF.

The rearrangement uses TRBV18 and TRBJ1-2, with D perhaps TRBD1 (6 bases). V gave up 3 bases and J gave up 4 bases, with 12 bases separating them. CDR1 KGHSH and CDR2 LQKENI come from the germline V gene. There are 14 residues in the CDR3. CDR3 residues: CASSPADRAYGYTF. The CDR3, as DNA: TGTGCCAGCTCACCCGCGGACAGAGCCTATGGCTACACCTTC.

The V call is TRBV4-1, the J call TRBJ2-3, with 8 bases aligning to TRBD2. The CDR3 runs to 16 residues. V trimming: 0 bases; J trimming: 2 bases; junction bases outside the gene matches: 4. CDR1 is MGHRA and CDR2 is YSYEKL in the germline V gene. This CDR3 is CASSQDPSGYTDTQYF. The CDR3 DNA follows: TGCGCCAGCAGCCAAGATCCTAGCGGGTACACAGATACGCAGTATTTT.

The chain is built from TRBV5-1 and TRBJ2-1, with D uncertain. The CDR3 runs 13 residues. V dropped 8 bases and J dropped 3 bases, with 12 bases sitting between them. Germline CDR1 and CDR2: SGHRS and YFSETQ. The CDR3 reads CASGVFNYNEQFF. In nucleotides, the CDR3 is TGCGCCAGTGGGGTATTCAACTACAATGAGCAGTTCTTC.

The V and J genes are TRBV30 and TRBJ2-5; 7 nucleotides match TRBD2. CDR1 is GTSNPN and CDR2 is SVGIG in the germline V gene (reference sequence). The CDR3 loop spans 13 amino acids. The V gene end was trimmed by 0 bases and the J gene end by 7 bases; junction bases not matched to a gene: 5. The CDR3 sequence: CAWSVRGVGTQYF. The CDR3, as DNA: TGTGCCTGGAGTGTACGGGGGGTAGGGACCCAGTACTTC. The variable domain in full, with the rest retrieved from reference TRBV30 and TRBJ2-5, is SQTIHQWPATLVQPVGSPLSLECTVEGTSNPNLYWYRQAAGRGLQLLFYSVGIGQISSEVPQNLSASRPQDRQFILSSKKLLLSDSGFYLCAWSVRGVGTQYFGPGTRLLVL.

This sequence joins TRBV7-8 and TRBJ2-2; either TRBD1 or TRBD2 may fit D (5 bases each). V was clipped by 5 bases and J by 3 bases, with 13 bases between them. This CDR3 has 15 amino acids. Per the germline V gene, CDR1 is SGHVS and CDR2 is FQNEAQ. CDR3 DNA: TGTGCCAGCAGCCCCCGGGACGTCTACACCGGGGAGCTGTTTTTT. Amino acid sequence: CASSPRDVYTGELFF. Using reference TRBV7-8 and TRBJ2-2 for the parts outside the CDR3, the full variable domain is GAGVSQSPRYKVAKRGQDVALRCDPISGHVSLFWYQQALGQGPEFLTYFQNEAQLDKSGLPSDRFFAERPEGSVSTLKIQRTQQEDSAVYLCASSPRDVYTGELFFGEGSRLTVL.

The gene calls are TRBV2 and TRBJ1-2; 9 nucleotides align to TRBD1. There are 13 residues in the CDR3. Trimming at V came to 6 bases and at J to 6 bases, leaving 5 bases not matched to a gene. From germline, CDR1 is SNHLY and CDR2 FYNNEI. CDR3 protein: CASSQQGANGYTF. The CDR3 coding sequence is TGTGCCAGCAGCCAACAGGGGGCTAATGGCTACACCTTC.

The V and J genes are TRBV4-1 and TRBJ2-1, with a weak D call TRBD2 (5 bases). Trimming took off 6 bases at V and 0 bases at J, with 12 bases between the two ends. The CDR3 extends over 15 amino acids. The germline V gene has CDR1 MGHRA and CDR2 YSYEKL. This CDR3 is CASRPAGSSYNEQFF. CDR3 in DNA: TGCGCCAGCAGGCCGGCGGGTAGCTCCTACAATGAGCAGTTCTTC.

This chain uses TRBV28 with TRBJ2-5; D perhaps matches TRBD2 (6 bases). V lost 4 bases, J lost 4 bases, and 16 bases lay in between. Germline V gene sequence: CDR1 MDHEN, CDR2 SYDVKM. The CDR3 covers 15 residues. CDR3 nucleotides: TGTGCCAGCAGTTCCCCGACTAGAGGGGTAGAGACCCAGTACTTC. This translates into CASSSPTRGVETQYF.

V gene TRBV9 combines with J gene TRBJ2-1; 10 bases agree with TRBD1. The CDR3 has 15 amino acids. Germline V gene sequence: CDR1 SGDLS, CDR2 YYNGEE. V lost 1 base, J lost 6 bases, and 4 bases stayed unmatched. The CDR3, as DNA: TGTGCCAGCAGCGTAAGGGACAGGGGTATCAATGAGCAGTTCTTC. Encoded protein: CASSVRDRGINEQFF.

The rearrangement joins TRBV7-9 to TRBJ2-1, with D maybe TRBD2 (5 bases). The V gene's germline CDR1 is SEHNR and CDR2 FQNEAQ (reference sequence). V shed 6 bases and J shed 5 bases, with 11 bases lying between them. CDR3 length equals 13 residues. CDR3 region: CASRLGLDNEQFF. In DNA form, the CDR3 reads TGTGCCAGCAGGCTCGGACTGGACAATGAGCAGTTCTTC.

This chain links TRBV5-1 with TRBJ2-7, with 7 bases aligning to TRBD1. Germline CDR1 and CDR2: SGHRS and YFSETQ. Trimming cost V 4 bases and J 5 bases; bases outside gene matches: 9. The CDR3 length is 14 residues. The CDR3 nucleotides read TGCGCCAGCAGCAGCGGACAGGTGAGGGACGAGCAGTACTTC. This translates into CASSSGQVRDEQYF.

This rearrangement joins TRBV9 to TRBJ2-1, with a tentative D call TRBD2 (5 bases). Germline CDR1 is SGDLS and CDR2 is YYNGEE. The CDR3 is made up of 15 amino acids. V lost 0 bases, J lost 9 bases, and 16 bases lay in between. The CDR3 reads CASSVGAVPGVEQFF. In nucleotides, the CDR3 is TGTGCCAGCAGCGTAGGAGCGGTCCCTGGGGTTGAGCAGTTCTTC. The whole variable domain, filled in from reference TRBV9 and TRBJ2-1, reads DSGVTQTPKHLITATGQRVTLRCSPRSGDLSVYWYQQSLDQGLQFLIQYYNGEERAKGNILERFSAQQFPDLHSELNLSSLELGDSALYFCASSVGAVPGVEQFFGPGTRLTVL.

This chain connects TRBV5-1 to TRBJ2-2; possible D gene TRBD2, 7 bases. This CDR3 is built from 16 residues. CDR1 and CDR2 (germline): SGHRS, YFSETQ. The germline V and J ends were trimmed by 4 bases and 0 bases, with 13 bases remaining between them. In DNA, the CDR3 is TGCGCCAGCAGCCCGGCGGGGGCAACGAACACCGGGGAGCTGTTTTTT. Protein sequence: CASSPAGATNTGELFF.